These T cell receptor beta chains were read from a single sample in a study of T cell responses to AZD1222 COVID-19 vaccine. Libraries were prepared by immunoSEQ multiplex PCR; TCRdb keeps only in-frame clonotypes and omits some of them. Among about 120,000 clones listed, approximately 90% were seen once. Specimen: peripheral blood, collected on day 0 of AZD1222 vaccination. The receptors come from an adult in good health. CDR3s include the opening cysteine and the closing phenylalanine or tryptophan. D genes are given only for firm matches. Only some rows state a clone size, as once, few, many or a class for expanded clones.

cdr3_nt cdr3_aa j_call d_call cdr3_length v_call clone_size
TGTGCCAGCACTCCACGACACATTCCCTACGAGCAGTACTTC CASTPRHIPYEQYF TRBJ2-7 - 14 TRBV6-5 -
TGTGCCAGCTCATTATCCGCACCCGGGACAGGGGACGAGCAGTACTTC CASSLSAPGTGDEQYF TRBJ2-7 TRBD1 16 TRBV18 -
TGTGCCAGCAGCTTATGGGGGAGGGAGAAGGACTATGGCTACACCTTC CASSLWGREKDYGYTF TRBJ1-2 - 16 TRBV7-9 -
TGTGCCAGCACCTACAGGGGTAGCGGCTCCTACGAGCAGTACTTC CASTYRGSGSYEQYF TRBJ2-7 - 15 TRBV3-1/TRBV3-2 -
TGCAGTGCTAGAGATCAGTACGAGCAGTACTTC CSARDQYEQYF TRBJ2-7 - 11 TRBV20-1 -
TGTGCCAGCAGCCTTAATTCTGGTTCACCCCTCCACTTT CASSLNSGSPLHF TRBJ1-6 - 13 TRBV7-8 once
TGCAGCGTTGAAGGGACCGCGCGACAAGAGACCCAGTACTTC CSVEGTARQETQYF TRBJ2-5 - 14 TRBV29-1 -
TGCAGTGGTGGTTCCTACAATGAGCAGTTCTTC CSGGSYNEQFF TRBJ2-1 - 11 TRBV20-1 -
TGTGCCAGCAGCTTAGCTTGGGACCCCTCCTACAATGAGCAGTTCTTC CASSLAWDPSYNEQFF TRBJ2-1 - 16 TRBV7-2 -
TGTGCCAGCTCACCATACAGCGGGGTCGGCGTCTACAATGAGCAGTTCTTC CASSPYSGVGVYNEQFF TRBJ2-1 TRBD2 17 TRBV18 -
TGTGCCAGCAGTGTCGACGGGGGTTCACCCTTGCGAGGCTACACCTTC CASSVDGGSPLRGYTF TRBJ1-2 - 16 TRBV6-1 -
TGTGCCAGCAGTGAAGGAATAGAGACCCAGTACTTC CASSEGIETQYF TRBJ2-5 - 12 TRBV2 -
TGCAGCGTTCGCGGGGCGGGTGAGCAGTACTTC CSVRGAGEQYF TRBJ2-7 - 11 TRBV29-1 once
TGTGCCAGCAGCCAAGTTTGGCGTACGGGCTCACCCCTCCACTTT CASSQVWRTGSPLHF TRBJ1-6 - 15 TRBV3-1/TRBV3-2 -
TGTGCCAGCAGGGCCCGGGGGAGCGGGAGCTACGAGCAGTACTTC CASRARGSGSYEQYF TRBJ2-7 TRBD2 15 TRBV13 -
TGCAGCGTTGAAAGAGGCGGGACAGCCTACGAGCAGTACTTC CSVERGGTAYEQYF TRBJ2-7 - 14 TRBV29-1 -
TGTGCCAGTAAGACTAGGGGGGGCACAGATACGCAGTATTTT CASKTRGGTDTQYF TRBJ2-3 - 14 TRBV6-5 -
TGTGCCAGCAGGCCGGACAGCAATCAGCCCCAGCATTTT CASRPDSNQPQHF TRBJ1-5 - 13 TRBV6-6 -
TGCGCCAGCAGCCCGACACCGAGCGGGACTGGTAATGAGCAGTTCTTC CASSPTPSGTGNEQFF TRBJ2-1 TRBD2 16 TRBV5-1 -
TGTGCCAGCAGGGGACAGGGGGGAGGGACTGAAGCTTTCTTT CASRGQGGGTEAFF TRBJ1-1 TRBD1 14 TRBV27 -
TGCAGCGTTGGGGCGAGAGGGTCTTACACTGAAGCTTTCTTT CSVGARGSYTEAFF TRBJ1-1 - 14 TRBV29-1 -
TGTGCCAGCACTAGTAGCGGGATGGTCACCTCCTACAATGAGCAGTTCTTC CASTSSGMVTSYNEQFF TRBJ2-1 TRBD2 17 TRBV28 -
TGTGCCAGCAGACTCGGACGGTTTCAGCCCCAGCATTTT CASRLGRFQPQHF TRBJ1-5 - 13 TRBV6-5 -
TGTGCCAGCAGCCCCCCCCGGGCCGACTTCATGAACACTGAAGCTTTCTTT CASSPPRADFMNTEAFF TRBJ1-1 - 17 TRBV13 -
TGTGCCAGCAGTTTGACTAGCGGGAGGGCCACATCCTACGAGCAGTACTTC CASSLTSGRATSYEQYF TRBJ2-7 TRBD2 17 TRBV28 -
TGTGCCAGCAGTCGACAGGGGTCGAACACTGAAGCTTTCTTT CASSRQGSNTEAFF TRBJ1-1 TRBD1 14 TRBV28 -
TGTGCCAGCAGCTTACGAGATACAAACTCTGGAAACACCATATATTTT CASSLRDTNSGNTIYF TRBJ1-3 - 16 TRBV11-2 -
TGTGCCAGCAGTTACACTACGGGCTACGAGCAGTACTTC CASSYTTGYEQYF TRBJ2-7 - 13 TRBV6-5 -
TGTGCCAGCAGCTCCCGGGGGACCGGGGAGCTGTTTTTT CASSSRGTGELFF TRBJ2-2 - 13 TRBV7-3 -
TGTGCCAGCAGCCCTCAAGTTTACGAGCAGTACTTC CASSPQVYEQYF TRBJ2-7 - 12 TRBV14 few
TGTGCCAGCTCACCGCAAAACGCAGGTCAATATGGCTACACCTTC CASSPQNAGQYGYTF TRBJ1-2 - 15 TRBV18 -
TGTGCTAGCAGCCCGCGCGGGGCTAAGGACAATGAGCAGTTCTTC CASSPRGAKDNEQFF TRBJ2-1 - 15 TRBV7-7 few
TGTGCCAGTAGTATATTGAGGAACACCGGGGAGCTGTTTTTT CASSILRNTGELFF TRBJ2-2 - 14 TRBV19 once
TGTGCCATCAGCGACCTCGGGGGGCGGGAAGAGACCCAGTACTTC CAISDLGGREETQYF TRBJ2-5 - 15 TRBV10-3 -
TGCAGCGTTGGACAGAGCCCATGGGAGACCCAGTACTTC CSVGQSPWETQYF TRBJ2-5 - 13 TRBV29-1 -
TGTGCCAGCAGCCGCCCCAGCTATGGCTACACCTTC CASSRPSYGYTF TRBJ1-2 - 12 TRBV12-3/TRBV12-4 -
TGTGCCAGCAGCTTAGGATGGGGAAACACCATATATTTT CASSLGWGNTIYF TRBJ1-3 - 13 TRBV7-2 -
TGTGCCATCAGTGAGACCTCAGCAGGGTTCTATGGCTACACCTTC CAISETSAGFYGYTF TRBJ1-2 - 15 TRBV10-3 -
TGTGCCAGCTCACCATCCGGTGGCCGCTCTGGAAACACCATATATTTT CASSPSGGRSGNTIYF TRBJ1-3 - 16 TRBV18 -
TGTGCCAGCTCACCTATTGCGACAGATACGCAGTATTTT CASSPIATDTQYF TRBJ2-3 - 13 TRBV18 -